The source of this TCR beta chain is a study of blood T cell repertoires in COVID-19. This clone showed up just once. Germline V lookup: CDR1 GTSNPN, CDR2 SVGIG (reference sequence). V dropped 1 base and J dropped 3 bases, with 16 bases sitting between them. The CDR3 is 16 residues long. This table comes from immunoSEQ multiplex PCR, and its TCRdb copy is limited to in-frame clones, with some not included. The data hold 250,000 to 300,000 clones, with about 90% observed a single time. All enrollees were roughly 18 to 100 years old and from 20 to 25 US areas. Researchers sorted participants into cohorts using their self-reported clinical history.

The specimen sequenced was PBMCs or T cells enriched from blood (not recorded which). This rearrangement joins TRBV30 to TRBJ2-1, with D tentatively TRBD1 (6 bases). This TCR derives from a woman aged 50 to 60 who had been exposed to COVID-19. CDR3 bases: TGTGCCTGGAGTGAATTCCGGGACACAGGCTACAATGAGCAGTTCTTC. It codes for CAWSEFRDTGYNEQFF. Drawing the rest from reference TRBV30 and TRBJ2-1, the complete variable domain is SQTIHQWPATLVQPVGSPLSLECTVEGTSNPNLYWYRQAAGRGLQLLFYSVGIGQISSEVPQNLSASRPQDRQFILSSKKLLLSDSGFYLCAWSEFRDTGYNEQFFGPGTRLTVL.